Below are 28 T cell receptor beta chains sequenced from a single sample in a study of cytomegalovirus exposure and HLA in healthy donors. In the PCR, 60 Vbeta and 13 Jbeta primers were used. This table comes from immunoSEQ multiplex PCR, and its TCRdb copy is limited to in-frame clones, with some not included. Of 200,000 or so clones listed, less than 80% are singletons. Source material: PBMCs. Every receptor here comes from a girl between 2 and 10 years old in good health and CMV-seronegative.

The chain uses TRBV4-2 and TRBJ2-5; the D is unclear. CDR1 and CDR2 (germline): LGHNA, YNFKEQ. Trimming stripped 1 base from V and 5 bases from J, with 11 bases between. This CDR3 comprises 14 residues. The CDR3 here is CASSQGSGRETQYF. The CDR3 DNA follows: TGTGCCAGCAGCCAAGGGTCCGGCAGGGAGACCCAGTACTTC.

The chain combines TRBV6-1 with TRBJ2-7, with a weak D call TRBD2 (5 bases). CDR1 MNHNS and CDR2 SASEGT come from the germline V gene. The CDR3 is 13 residues long. Trimming removed 10 bases at V and 5 bases at J, with 18 bases between. The CDR3 reads CATHTRVHHEQYF. CDR3 nucleotides: TGTGCCACCCACACGCGGGTTCATCACGAGCAGTACTTC.

The V and J genes are TRBV6-1 and TRBJ2-2, with D possibly being TRBD1 (5 bases). Per germline, CDR1 MNHNS and CDR2 SASEGT. This CDR3 spans 12 amino acids. With 6 bases removed from V and 8 bases from J, the gap between germline ends came to 10 bases. CDR3 in DNA: TGTGCCAGCAGAGATTGGACAGGGGAGCTGTTTTTT. It codes for CASRDWTGELFF.

The J gene is TRBJ2-1, the V gene TRBV7-9; a weak D match, TRBD2 (5 bases). The CDR3 has 13 residues. V shed 1 base and J shed 7 bases, with 8 bases lying between them. CDR1 and CDR2 (germline): SEHNR, FQNEAQ (reference sequence). The CDR3 sequence is CASSLGRANEQFF. The CDR3 DNA is TGTGCCAGCAGCTTAGGGCGGGCAAATGAGCAGTTCTTC.

This sequence joins TRBV4-2 and TRBJ2-1; 9 nucleotides match TRBD2. This CDR3 spans 16 amino acids. The germline V gene has CDR1 LGHNA and CDR2 YNFKEQ. V was clipped by 4 bases and J by 9 bases; unmatched bases: 13. For the CDR3, the DNA is TGTGCCAGCAGCCTCGGGGAGGGCGGGGGGGCGGGTGAGCAGTTCTTC. Translated: CASSLGEGGGAGEQFF.

The chain couples TRBV25-1 to TRBJ2-5; TRBD1 matches 8 bases. Germline values: CDR1 MGHDK, CDR2 SYGVNS. The CDR3 totals 17 residues. V shed 0 bases, J shed 1 base, and the junction held 7 bases outside the gene matches. The CDR3 region has the DNA TGTGCCAGCAGTGAATATGGGATAGGACAGGGCCAAGAGACCCAGTACTTC. This translates into CASSEYGIGQGQETQYF.

V is TRBV7-9 and J is TRBJ1-4, with 9 bases that match TRBD1. The germline gives CDR1 SEHNR, CDR2 FQNEAQ (reference sequence). V was clipped by 3 bases and J by 7 bases; unmatched bases: 0. The CDR3 runs 13 residues. The CDR3 is CASSLDRGEKLFF. The CDR3 bases are TGTGCCAGCAGCTTGGACAGGGGTGAAAAACTGTTTTTT.

The J gene is TRBJ2-1, the V gene TRBV27, with 7 bases matching TRBD2. This CDR3 region has 16 residues. Germline assignment: CDR1 MNHEY and CDR2 SMNVEV (reference sequence). The J segment lost 0 bases and the V segment lost 6 bases, leaving 8 bases of the junction unmatched. The CDR3 region is CASSLIREVSYNEQFF. CDR3 bases: TGTGCCAGCAGCTTGATTCGGGAGGTCTCCTACAATGAGCAGTTCTTC.

Many counts were recorded for this clone. This chain links TRBV5-6 with TRBJ1-4; D is uncertain. The V and J ends lost 2 bases and 7 bases respectively, with 15 bases between them. There are 15 residues in the CDR3. Germline values: CDR1 SGHDT, CDR2 YYEEEE. The CDR3 DNA follows: TGTGCCAGCAGCTTTACGCGGGATCTAGGTGAAAAACTGTTTTTT. The encoded protein is CASSFTRDLGEKLFF.

This chain's CDR3 is CATHSQGWTEAFF. The CDR3 coding sequence is TGTGCCACTCATTCACAGGGGTGGACTGAAGCTTTCTTT. The chain uses TRBV19 and TRBJ1-1; 7 nucleotides match TRBD1. The J segment lost 5 bases and the V segment lost 10 bases, leaving 10 bases of the junction unmatched. The CDR3 spans 13 residues. From germline, CDR1 is LNHDA and CDR2 SQIVND (reference sequence).

This chain connects TRBV7-3 to TRBJ2-1; perhaps TRBD1 as D (7 bases). The V end lost 6 bases, the J end lost 7 bases, and 19 bases lay between the germline ends. The CDR3 is 15 amino acids. CDR1 is SGHTA and CDR2 is FQGTGA in the germline V gene. The CDR3 here is CASSSGGPVSNEQFF. CDR3 DNA: TGTGCCAGCAGTTCAGGGGGGCCAGTGTCAAATGAGCAGTTCTTC.

This clone was observed a few times. The chain has TRBV6-4 and TRBJ2-2; 7 bases line up with TRBD2. The germline V gene encodes CDR1 MRHNA and CDR2 SNTAGT. This CDR3 is built from 15 residues. With 7 bases clipped from V and 6 bases from J, the junction kept 11 bases outside the gene matches. Here the CDR3 DNA reads TGTGCCAGCAAGTCGGGGGGAATAGAATCCGGGGAGCTGTTTTTT. Protein product: CASKSGGIESGELFF.

This clone has only a few counts. This chain connects TRBV5-6 to TRBJ1-2, with D perhaps TRBD1 (5 bases). V shed 3 bases and J shed 4 bases, with 13 bases lying between them. In germline, CDR1 is SGHDT, CDR2 YYEEEE. This CDR3 is 14 amino acids long. As DNA, the CDR3 is TGTGCCAGCAGCTCTATAGGGACTGTCTATGGCTACACCTTC. This gives the protein CASSSIGTVYGYTF.

The chain uses TRBV5-4 and TRBJ2-7; TRBD2 is a possible D gene (6 bases). V was trimmed by 4 bases and J by 4 bases, leaving 12 bases between them. CDR3 size: 13 residues. In germline, CDR1 is SGHNT, CDR2 YYREEE (reference sequence). CDR3 sequence reads: CASSAPGTYEQYF. The CDR3 DNA is TGTGCCAGCAGCGCCCCTGGGACTTACGAGCAGTACTTC.

The rearrangement links TRBV4-1 to TRBJ1-1, with 7 bases matching TRBD1. CDR3 length equals 16 residues. From germline, CDR1 is MGHRA and CDR2 YSYEKL. V was pared by 3 bases and J by 3 bases, with 10 bases of the junction left unmatched. The CDR3 sequence is CASSHLFRQGDTEAFF. CDR3 in DNA: TGCGCCAGCAGCCACCTGTTTAGACAGGGCGACACTGAAGCTTTCTTT.

The CDR3 here is CASRLSGGYYGYTF. DNA for the CDR3: TGTGCCAGCAGGCTTTCGGGGGGGTACTATGGCTACACCTTC. The chain recombines TRBV6-1 with TRBJ1-2, with a weak D call TRBD1 (5 bases). Germline V lookup: CDR1 MNHNS, CDR2 SASEGT. The CDR3 contains 14 residues. The V gene lost 6 bases and the J gene lost 3 bases, with 14 bases spanning the gap.

This rearrangement joins TRBV5-1 to TRBJ2-1; 14 positions agree with TRBD2. Germline V gene sequence: CDR1 SGHRS, CDR2 YFSETQ. CDR3 size: 18 residues. V shed 4 bases and J 6 bases; nucleotides not matched to a gene: 12. The CDR3 DNA sequence: TGCGCCAGCAGCGAGATGGGGACTAGCGGGGGATTCAGCAATGAGCAGTTCTTC. It specifies CASSEMGTSGGFSNEQFF.

In its sample, this clone was seen a few times. This chain uses TRBV5-1 with TRBJ2-3; the D gene is possibly TRBD1 (5 bases). CDR1 is SGHRS and CDR2 is YFSETQ in the germline V gene. The V end lost 0 bases, the J end lost 3 bases, and 11 bases lay between the germline ends. The CDR3 is made up of 15 amino acids. The CDR3 DNA reads TGCGCCAGCAGCTTGGCCGGCAGGGCTACAGATACGCAGTATTTT. This encodes CASSLAGRATDTQYF.

This clone was observed a few times. J is TRBJ1-2 and V is TRBV5-5; 7 bases align to TRBD1. CDR3 length equals 14 residues. J lost 7 bases, V lost 4 bases, and 10 bases had no gene match. Germline loops: CDR1 SGHKS, CDR2 YYEKEE (reference sequence). The CDR3 sequence is CASSGRQGGTGYTF. The CDR3 region has the DNA TGTGCCAGCAGCGGAAGACAGGGAGGTACTGGCTACACCTTC.

This clone was detected once. V and J are TRBV5-6 and TRBJ2-3, with TRBD2 matching 8 bases. V lost 0 bases to trimming and J lost 6 bases; unmatched junction nucleotides: 9. There are 16 residues in the CDR3. CDR1 is SGHDT, CDR2 YYEEEE, per germline. CDR3 amino acids: CASSLDGGGRGDTQYF. CDR3 in DNA: TGTGCCAGCAGCTTGGATGGCGGGGGGCGGGGGGATACGCAGTATTTT.

The chain uses TRBV10-1 and TRBJ2-3; maybe TRBD1 (6 bases). This CDR3 is built from 16 residues. Trimming removed 0 bases from V and 0 bases from J, with 10 bases in between. Germline loops: CDR1 WNHNN, CDR2 SYGVQD (reference sequence). CDR3 sequence reads: CASSESAGASTDTQYF. The CDR3 DNA reads as TGCGCCAGCAGTGAGTCTGCAGGGGCTAGCACAGATACGCAGTATTTT.

The gene calls are TRBV7-9 and TRBJ2-3; TRBD1 might be the D (6 bases). Germline V lookup: CDR1 SEHNR, CDR2 FQNEAQ (reference sequence). Trimming left V 5 bases short and J 4 bases short, with 28 bases between. This CDR3 region has 19 residues. The CDR3 bases are TGTGCCAGCAGCCCCGGATACAATGGACGGTCAGGGGAGTCAGATACGCAGTATTTT. The encoded protein is CASSPGYNGRSGESDTQYF.

For this clone: Relative to the germline gene, one junction end is altered; a read error may explain this. The chain recombines TRBV19 with TRBJ1-1; D gene uncertain. The CDR3 is made up of 19 amino acids. CDR1 LNHDA and CDR2 SQIVND come from the germline V gene (reference sequence). CDR3 DNA sequence: TGTGCCAGTAGTATTCTCGGAGCTAGAACGGCGATAAGAAACACGGAAGCTTTCTTT. Protein sequence: CASSILGARTAIRNTEAFF.

V is TRBV11-2 and J is TRBJ1-1; D may be TRBD1 (5 bases). The germline gives CDR1 SGHAT, CDR2 FQNNGV. CDR3 length equals 15 residues. The V end was cut by 1 base, the J end by 11 bases, with 20 bases between. The CDR3 protein is CASSLGPQGGQLAFF. Written as DNA, the CDR3 is TGTGCCAGCAGCTTAGGTCCCCAGGGTGGTCAATTGGCTTTCTTT.

This chain connects TRBV6-6 to TRBJ2-5, with 7 bases fitting TRBD2. Trimming cost V 0 bases and J 4 bases; bases outside gene matches: 2. Per germline, CDR1 MNHNY and CDR2 SVGAGI (reference sequence). This CDR3 is built from 14 residues. CDR3 region: CASSYSTGGETQYF. CDR3 nucleotide sequence: TGTGCCAGCAGTTACTCGACGGGGGGAGAGACCCAGTACTTC.

This rearrangement joins TRBV11-2 to TRBJ2-3; TRBD2 agrees at 8 bases. The CDR3 consists of 15 residues. J was trimmed by 6 bases and V by 5 bases; bases with no gene match: 10. Germline loops: CDR1 SGHAT, CDR2 FQNNGV. The CDR3 bases are TGTGCCAGCAGCCCCCGGGGGGGGGAGCTCGATACGCAGTATTTT. Translated, it gives CASSPRGGELDTQYF.

This sequence joins TRBV18 and TRBJ2-2; a weak D match, TRBD1 (6 bases). This CDR3 region has 14 residues. Germline loops: CDR1 KGHSH, CDR2 LQKENI. Trimming removed 3 bases at V and 1 base at J, with 6 bases between. The CDR3 region has the DNA TGTGCCAGCTCACCGACAGGGAACACCGGGGAGCTGTTTTTT. It is translated as CASSPTGNTGELFF.

The chain employs TRBV27 and TRBJ2-3; 9 bases align to TRBD2. The germline V gene encodes CDR1 MNHEY and CDR2 SMNVEV (reference sequence). The V gene end was trimmed by 6 bases and the J gene end by 3 bases; junction bases not matched to a gene: 7. This CDR3 has 15 amino acids. In nucleotides, the CDR3 is TGTGCCAGCAGCCGTAGCGGGGGACCAACAGATACGCAGTATTTT. This gives the protein CASSRSGGPTDTQYF.